Listed below are T cell receptor beta chains from one sample, sequenced in a study of CD8 T cells in Susac syndrome. TCRdb redid the calling of the immunoSEQ multiplex PCR reads with MiXCR, one entry per CDR3 protein. The profile shows 200,000 or so distinct CDR3 sequences, approximately 95% of them singletons. Sequencing was performed on CD8+ T cells from PBMCs. These receptors were collected from a human donor with Susac syndrome. Each CDR3 is given with its conserved first and last residue. The order of the fields is D gene, clone size, V gene, CDR3 length, J gene, CDR3 protein, CDR3 DNA. D genes are given only for firm matches. Clone size, where shown, is once, few, many, or a class for clones that have expanded.

D gene: NA
clone size: NA
V gene: TRBV11-2
CDR3 length: 11
J gene: TRBJ2-3
CDR3 protein: CASSPDLTQYF
CDR3 DNA: TGTGCCAGCAGCCCGGACTTAACGCAGTATTTT

D gene: NA
clone size: NA
V gene: TRBV29-1
CDR3 length: 13
J gene: TRBJ1-5
CDR3 protein: CSVRSGGNQPQHF
CDR3 DNA: TGCAGCGTTAGATCTGGGGGGAATCAGCCCCAGCATTTT

D gene: NA
clone size: NA
V gene: TRBV5-1
CDR3 length: 17
J gene: TRBJ1-6
CDR3 protein: CASSLSGRSSYNSPLHF
CDR3 DNA: TGCGCCAGCAGCTTGTCCGGGAGGAGCTCCTATAATTCACCCCTCCACTTT

D gene: NA
clone size: NA
V gene: TRBV12-3/TRBV12-4
CDR3 length: 14
J gene: TRBJ2-7
CDR3 protein: CASSSRGGAYEQYF
CDR3 DNA: TGTGCCAGCAGTTCCAGGGGGGGGGCCTACGAGCAGTACTTC

D gene: NA
clone size: NA
V gene: TRBV19
CDR3 length: 13
J gene: TRBJ1-5
CDR3 protein: CASRSQGTQPQHF
CDR3 DNA: TGTGCCAGTAGGAGCCAGGGGACTCAGCCCCAGCATTTT

D gene: NA
clone size: once
V gene: TRBV28
CDR3 length: 15
J gene: TRBJ2-7
CDR3 protein: CASSLGRGEHYEQYF
CDR3 DNA: TGTGCCAGCAGTTTAGGTAGGGGAGAGCACTACGAGCAGTACTTC

D gene: TRBD1
clone size: NA
V gene: TRBV10-3
CDR3 length: 14
J gene: TRBJ1-2
CDR3 protein: CAISEWGQGYGYTF
CDR3 DNA: TGTGCCATCAGTGAGTGGGGACAGGGCTATGGCTACACCTTC

D gene: NA
clone size: NA
V gene: TRBV9
CDR3 length: 15
J gene: TRBJ2-2
CDR3 protein: CASSFSSGYTGELFF
CDR3 DNA: TGTGCCAGCAGCTTCTCCAGCGGTTACACCGGGGAGCTGTTTTTT

D gene: TRBD2
clone size: NA
V gene: TRBV30
CDR3 length: 14
J gene: TRBJ2-7
CDR3 protein: CAWSRTSGPYEQYF
CDR3 DNA: TGTGCCTGGAGTCGGACTAGCGGTCCCTACGAGCAGTACTTC

D gene: NA
clone size: NA
V gene: TRBV11-1
CDR3 length: 17
J gene: TRBJ2-3
CDR3 protein: CASSSFGALSGADTQYF
CDR3 DNA: TGTGCCAGCAGCTCATTCGGGGCCCTCTCTGGGGCAGATACGCAGTATTTT

D gene: NA
clone size: NA
V gene: TRBV4-1
CDR3 length: 14
J gene: TRBJ2-5
CDR3 protein: CASSPVDLQETQYF
CDR3 DNA: TGCGCCAGCAGCCCCGTAGACCTCCAAGAGACCCAGTACTTC

D gene: NA
clone size: NA
V gene: TRBV7-9
CDR3 length: 16
J gene: TRBJ2-1
CDR3 protein: CASQAMGLNSYNEQFF
CDR3 DNA: TGTGCCAGCCAAGCTATGGGACTCAACTCCTACAATGAGCAGTTCTTC

D gene: NA
clone size: NA
V gene: TRBV5-1
CDR3 length: 14
J gene: TRBJ1-6
CDR3 protein: CASRLSVSNSPLHF
CDR3 DNA: TGCGCCAGCAGACTTTCGGTTAGCAATTCACCCCTCCACTTT

D gene: NA
clone size: NA
V gene: TRBV4-1
CDR3 length: 15
J gene: TRBJ2-7
CDR3 protein: CASSSRRGAAYEQYF
CDR3 DNA: TGCGCCAGCAGCTCCCGTAGGGGGGCCGCCTACGAGCAGTACTTC

D gene: NA
clone size: NA
V gene: TRBV6-6
CDR3 length: 15
J gene: TRBJ2-1
CDR3 protein: CASSYSDSRYNEQFF
CDR3 DNA: TGTGCCAGCAGTTACTCAGACTCCCGGTACAATGAGCAGTTCTTC

D gene: NA
clone size: NA
V gene: TRBV12-3/TRBV12-4
CDR3 length: 14
J gene: TRBJ1-3
CDR3 protein: CASSFSDGRNTIYF
CDR3 DNA: TGTGCCAGCAGTTTTAGCGACGGTAGAAACACCATATATTTT

D gene: TRBD1
clone size: NA
V gene: TRBV28
CDR3 length: 13
J gene: TRBJ2-5
CDR3 protein: CASSWGTEGTQYF
CDR3 DNA: TGTGCCAGCAGTTGGGGGACAGAAGGAACCCAGTACTTC

D gene: NA
clone size: NA
V gene: TRBV7-3
CDR3 length: 16
J gene: TRBJ2-3
CDR3 protein: CASSLSPQPSPDTQYF
CDR3 DNA: TGTGCCAGCAGCTTATCGCCCCAGCCAAGCCCAGATACGCAGTATTTT

D gene: TRBD2
clone size: NA
V gene: TRBV2
CDR3 length: 13
J gene: TRBJ2-3
CDR3 protein: CASSAGEADTQYF
CDR3 DNA: TGTGCCAGCAGCGCGGGAGAGGCGGATACGCAGTATTTT

D gene: TRBD2
clone size: NA
V gene: TRBV7-9
CDR3 length: 18
J gene: TRBJ2-1
CDR3 protein: CASIKAGLLAGAGNEQFF
CDR3 DNA: TGTGCCAGCATCAAGGCGGGTCTACTAGCGGGAGCTGGGAATGAGCAGTTCTTC